The 22 T cell receptor beta chains in this list originate from one sample, sequenced in a study of shared clonotypes between healthy human individuals. Clones were read by immunoSEQ multiplex PCR, and TCRdb kept only the in-frame ones, dropping some. Here the sample spans 730,000 or so clones, about two thirds being singletons. Sequencing was done on a sample of memory CD4+ T cells sorted from blood. As for subset: CD45RA-negative fraction. The receptors originated from a woman in her 30s in good health.

This clone was seen just once. The chain joins TRBV7-3 to TRBJ1-2, with D maybe TRBD1 (5 bases). V shed 1 base and J shed 8 bases, with 23 bases lying between them. The CDR3 consists of 17 residues. Germline values: CDR1 SGHTA, CDR2 FQGTGA. Here the CDR3 DNA reads TGTGCCAGCAGCTTAATGAGTGGTGGGGCGGACTTAGGCGGCTACACCTTC. This gives the protein CASSLMSGGADLGGYTF.

V and J are TRBV10-3 and TRBJ2-7; a possible D gene is TRBD1 (6 bases). V was cut by 10 bases and J by 6 bases, with 19 bases left in between. There are 13 residues in the CDR3. Germline V gene sequence: CDR1 ENHRY, CDR2 SYGVKD. The CDR3 DNA sequence: TGTGCCAGCGGACAGTCTGAATTGGGCGAGCAGTACTTC. Translating it yields CASGQSELGEQYF.

This clone occurred once. The chain couples TRBV30 to TRBJ2-5; D not resolved. The DNA end lines up better with TRBJ2-7; the J call may be wrong. The CDR3 runs to 11 residues. In germline, CDR1 is GTSNPN, CDR2 SVGIG (reference sequence). The CDR3 DNA follows: TGTGCCTGGAGTGGGGGTTACGAGCAGTACTTC. The encoded protein is CAWSGGYEQYF.

The V and J genes are TRBV28 and TRBJ2-3; the D gene is possibly TRBD2 (5 bases). This CDR3 spans 15 amino acids. Germline assignment: CDR1 MDHEN and CDR2 SYDVKM. V dropped 6 bases and J dropped 6 bases, with 19 bases sitting between them. CDR3 DNA: TGTGCCAGCAGACCCACGGGTCCGGGAAGGGATACGCAGTATTTT. This encodes CASRPTGPGRDTQYF.

This clone appeared once. The chain employs TRBV11-1 and TRBJ1-1, with D unclear. V was trimmed by 5 bases and J by 4 bases, leaving 11 bases between them. This CDR3 comprises 13 residues. Germline CDR1 and CDR2: SGHAT and FQDESV (reference sequence). The CDR3 reads CASSPQASTEAFF. CDR3 bases: TGTGCCAGCAGCCCCCAGGCTAGCACTGAAGCTTTCTTT.

This clone was picked up many times. The chain combines TRBV10-3 with TRBJ2-7, with D perhaps TRBD2 (5 bases). This CDR3 is 14 amino acids long. Trimming pared 1 base from V and 5 bases from J, leaving 12 bases between. Germline V gives CDR1 ENHRY, CDR2 SYGVKD. The CDR3 bases are TGTGCCATCAGTGAGTTCGCCCAGAGGGACGAGCAGTACTTC. It is translated as CAISEFAQRDEQYF.

The rearrangement uses TRBV18 and TRBJ2-7; 12 nucleotides line up with TRBD1. J gave up 3 bases and V 8 bases, and 11 bases lay outside the gene matches. Germline CDR1 reads KGHSH; CDR2 reads LQKENI. The CDR3 loop spans 16 amino acids. The CDR3 loop reads CASHLGGQGAYYEQYF. The CDR3 nucleotides are TGTGCCAGCCACCTGGGGGGACAGGGGGCATACTACGAGCAGTACTTC. Using reference TRBV18 and TRBJ2-7 for the parts outside the CDR3, the full variable domain is NAGVMQNPRHLVRRRGQEARLRCSPMKGHSHVYWYRQLPEEGLKFMVYLQKENIIDESGMPKERFSAEFPKEGPSILRIQQVVRGDSAAYFCASHLGGQGAYYEQYFGPGTRLTVT.

The chain carries TRBV5-4 and TRBJ2-3, with a tentative D call TRBD2 (6 bases). The CDR3 spans 15 residues. Germline CDR1 reads SGHNT; CDR2 reads YYREEE (reference sequence). Trimming took off 4 bases at V and 2 bases at J, with 14 bases between the two ends. The CDR3: CASSPRASVTDTQYF. CDR3 bases: TGTGCCAGCAGCCCCAGAGCTAGCGTCACAGATACGCAGTATTTT.

The rearrangement uses TRBV6-6 and TRBJ2-1, with D perhaps matching TRBD2 (6 bases). This CDR3 comprises 13 residues. CDR1 and CDR2 from the germline V gene are MNHNY and SVGAGI (reference sequence). The germline V and J ends were trimmed by 5 bases and 2 bases, with 7 bases remaining between them. DNA for the CDR3: TGTGCCAGCAGTCGGGAGCCCTACAATGAGCAGTTCTTC. Its translation: CASSREPYNEQFF.

In the case of this clone: Other DNA sequences in this specimen translate into the identical CDR3. The chain carries TRBV2 and TRBJ1-2; D is ambiguous. This CDR3 is built from 13 residues. V was clipped by 6 bases and J by 5 bases, with 13 bases between them. Germline V gives CDR1 SNHLY, CDR2 FYNNEI. In DNA form, the CDR3 reads TGTGCCAGCAGAGCCGGGCCGGGATATGGCTACACCTTC. It yields the protein CASRAGPGYGYTF.

The rearrangement links TRBV27 to TRBJ2-3; 11 nucleotides match TRBD2. The CDR3 is 18 amino acids. The germline V gene has CDR1 MNHEY and CDR2 SMNVEV (reference sequence). Losses at the gene ends were 0 bases for V and 4 bases for J; bases not matched to a gene: 9. The CDR3 loop is CASSLSVTSGIAADTQYF. In nucleotides, the CDR3 is TGTGCCAGCAGTTTATCGGTGACTAGCGGGATTGCGGCAGATACGCAGTATTTT.

The CDR3 loop is CASSLTAPIDTQYF. The CDR3 DNA follows: TGTGCCAGCAGTCTGACAGCTCCGATAGATACGCAGTATTTT. The chain employs TRBV6-1 and TRBJ2-3, with D possibly being TRBD1 (5 bases). The germline V gene encodes CDR1 MNHNS and CDR2 SASEGT. This CDR3 has 14 amino acids. V was cut by 5 bases and J by 5 bases, with 14 bases left in between.

The CDR3 reads CASSLLGVESYEQYF. For the CDR3, the DNA is TGTGCCAGCAGCTTGTTGGGTGTGGAGTCCTACGAGCAGTACTTC. V usage is TRBV5-4 and J usage is TRBJ2-7; D is uncertain. V was cut by 1 base and J by 1 base, with 12 bases left in between. In germline, CDR1 is SGHNT, CDR2 YYREEE (reference sequence). This CDR3 is built from 15 residues.

The sample holds a few counts of this clone. The chain joins TRBV10-1 to TRBJ2-1; TRBD1 or TRBD2 may be the D gene (5 bases each). Per the germline V gene, CDR1 is WNHNN and CDR2 is SYGVQD (reference sequence). This CDR3 region has 15 residues. The V end was cut by 3 bases, the J end by 5 bases, with 14 bases between. The CDR3 sequence: CASSDIGWDDNEQFF. The DNA of the CDR3 is TGCGCCAGCAGTGATATCGGGTGGGACGACAATGAGCAGTTCTTC.

CDR3: CASSNPGTLGSELFF. The CDR3 DNA reads TGTGCCAGCAGTAACCCCGGCACCTTGGGGTCGGAACTGTTTTTT. The chain couples TRBV25-1 to TRBJ1-4; D is unclear. V lost 5 bases and J 12 bases, leaving 22 bases between the germline ends. The CDR3 totals 15 residues. Germline CDR1 is MGHDK and CDR2 is SYGVNS.

The rearrangement joins TRBV14 to TRBJ2-1; 7 nucleotides line up with TRBD2. Germline values: CDR1 SGHDN, CDR2 FVKESK. CDR3 length equals 16 residues. V gave up 1 base and J gave up 4 bases; unmatched junction bases: 7. CDR3 residues: CASSQGLAAYYNEQFF. As DNA, the CDR3 is TGTGCCAGCAGCCAAGGTCTAGCGGCATATTACAATGAGCAGTTCTTC.

This clone was detected once. This chain connects TRBV25-1 to TRBJ1-1, with unresolved D. With 7 bases removed from V and 4 bases from J, the gap between germline ends came to 16 bases. Germline V gives CDR1 MGHDK, CDR2 SYGVNS. This CDR3 spans 14 amino acids. CDR3 sequence reads: CASNPHGSSTEAFF. The DNA for the CDR3 is TGTGCCAGCAATCCGCACGGCTCGAGCACTGAAGCTTTCTTT.

This clone was recorded at least ten times. The same CDR3 arises from other DNA sequences in this sample as well. The DNA of the CDR3 is TGCAGCGTGGTAGGATCTGGGGCCAACGTCCTGACTTTC. Protein product: CSVVGSGANVLTF. V is TRBV29-1 and J is TRBJ2-6; no clear D. CDR1 is SQVTM, CDR2 ANQGSEA, per germline. The V end lost 6 bases, the J end lost 1 base, and 7 bases lay between the germline ends. There are 13 residues in the CDR3.

For this clone: Different DNA sequences within this sample yield the same CDR3. The chain links TRBV27 to TRBJ1-1; 7 nucleotides align to TRBD1. V lost 5 bases, J lost 1 base, and 10 bases stayed unmatched. This CDR3 has 16 amino acids. Germline V gene data show CDR1 as MNHEY and CDR2 as SMNVEV (reference sequence). In nucleotides, the CDR3 is TGTGCCAGCAGTCCGAGGACAGGCGGGAGGAACACTGAAGCTTTCTTT. It codes for CASSPRTGGRNTEAFF.

The rearrangement links TRBV6-1 to TRBJ1-1; D gene unclear. V lost 7 bases to trimming and J lost 5 bases, with 17 bases between them. There are 14 residues in the CDR3. The V gene's germline CDR1 is MNHNS and CDR2 SASEGT. The CDR3, as DNA: TGTGCCAGCATTCTCGGGCACCTGGGAACTGAAGCTTTCTTT. Its translation: CASILGHLGTEAFF.

This clone was found many times. The rearrangement uses TRBV19 and TRBJ1-5; D unresolved. The CDR3 loop spans 16 amino acids. CDR1 is LNHDA and CDR2 is SQIVND in the germline V gene (reference sequence). The ends were cut back, 3 bases at V and 2 bases at J, with 14 bases in the middle. For the CDR3, the DNA is TGTGCCAGTAGTATTCGGCAGGTCGGAGGCAATCAGCCCCAGCATTTT. Translated: CASSIRQVGGNQPQHF.

This chain joins TRBV19 and TRBJ2-1; 10 bases are shared with TRBD1. Germline V CDR1 and CDR2: LNHDA, SQIVND (reference sequence). The CDR3 length is 15 residues. The ends lost 2 bases at V and 15 bases at J; junction bases unmatched: 13. CDR3 protein: CASSISGTGQGIGFF. CDR3 DNA sequence: TGTGCCAGTAGTATAAGTGGAACGGGACAGGGGATTGGGTTCTTC.